Listed below are T cell receptor beta chains from one sample, sequenced in a study of beta chain features in type 1 diabetes. Produced via immunoSEQ multiplex PCR; TCRdb's table is partial and in-frame only. The sample has about half a million clones; about an eighth are singletons. The sequenced sample consisted of naive CD4+ T cells from blood. The receptors derive from a woman aged 18-30 years in good health. Both conserved end residues are part of each CDR3. Each record gives: D gene, V gene, CDR3 protein. D genes are given only for firm matches.

>TRBD1|TRBV7-2
CASIAATGIATQYF
>-|TRBV5-1
CASSPHDTNEQFF
>TRBD1|TRBV10-3
CAISETGGRNEQFF
>-|TRBV29-1
CSGTTRVETQYF
>-|TRBV29-1
CSVEDGFSQETQYF
>-|TRBV30
CAWGGPNQPQHF
>-|TRBV18
CASSPSEGSYEQFF
>-|TRBV5-4
CASSTGQLYGYTF
>-|TRBV7-3
CASSLSRETEAFF
>-|TRBV11-1
CASRHDGYGYTF
>-|TRBV5-4
CASSLDRGQPQHF
>-|TRBV7-2
CASSLARSQETQYF
>-|TRBV9
CASGGGAPYEQYF
>-|TRBV7-9
CASSLFSANTGELFF
>-|TRBV6-6
CASSYGQQNSPLHF
>-|TRBV4-1
CASSRDRNEKLFF
>-|TRBV4-2
CASSQGGQNTEAFF
>-|TRBV29-1
CSVEDWRGARNTIYF
>-|TRBV5-1
CASSLTPVGGNIQYF
>-|TRBV2
CASVGTAREQYF
>-|TRBV7-2
CASSLRGVAYNEQFF
>-|TRBV30
CARDGSSYEQYF
>TRBD2|TRBV7-6
CASSPPGRAGGSPYNEQFF